The source of this TCR beta chain is a study of shared clonotypes between healthy human individuals. Selected positively for CCR7 and CD45RO-negative, naive CD8 cells excluded terminally differentiated effector memory CD45RA+ cells. All the donors were Caucasian adults who lived in Nashville, Tennessee. Some clones are missing from TCRdb's copy, which holds only in-frame ones; the method was immunoSEQ multiplex PCR. The profile covers some 2,000,000 clones, with 85% to 95% appearing a single time and 0.9% to 1.4% taken by the ten largest. This sequence originates from a man younger than 35 in good health. Input material: naive CD8+ T cells sorted from blood.

The CDR3 region has the DNA TGTGCCTGGAGTGCGGGACTAGCGGGGTTCTCCTACGAGCAGTACTTC. The encoded protein is CAWSAGLAGFSYEQYF. The chain uses TRBV30 and TRBJ2-7; TRBD2 matches at 13 bases. After removal of 1 base from V and 0 bases from J, the junction contained 3 bases not matched to a gene. CDR3 length: 16 residues. Germline CDR1 is GTSNPN and CDR2 is SVGIG (reference sequence).